Sequencing of this TCR beta chain was carried out in a study of shared clonotypes between healthy human individuals. This CDR3 comprises 15 residues. Losses at the gene ends were 2 bases for V and 3 bases for J; bases not matched to a gene: 7. CDR1 is SGDLS and CDR2 is YYNGEE in the germline V gene. TCRdb keeps only in-frame clones here, not all; method: immunoSEQ multiplex PCR. Found here are approximately 940,000 clones, around three quarters of them singletons; the top ten hold about 1.5%. This clone appeared a single time. J is TRBJ1-2 and V is TRBV9; 7 bases match TRBD1. The TCR comes from a man younger than 35 in good health. The sample taken for sequencing was memory CD4+ T cells sorted from blood. Subset meaning: CD45RA-negative fraction. The CDR3 loop reads CASSVRDSSYYGYTF. CDR3 nucleotides: TGTGCCAGCAGCGTGCGGGACAGCAGCTACTATGGCTACACCTTC.